This TCR beta chain derives from a study of cytomegalovirus exposure and HLA in healthy donors. PCR was performed using 60 Vbeta and 13 Jbeta primers. Clones were read by immunoSEQ multiplex PCR, and TCRdb kept only the in-frame ones, dropping some. This table has 170,000 or so clones, approximately 80% appearing once. Findings and caveats of the study: The authors later found TCR association rates varying by HLA locus, with DRB1 most and HLA-C fewest. A prior analysis recorded that most TCR beta V segments were productive about 87% or about 30% of the time. Later on, an analysis found that several of the most significant clusters appeared to be linked to common viral pathogens, which included parvovirus B19.

The V gene lost 4 bases and the J gene lost 2 bases, with 9 bases spanning the gap. This CDR3 has 13 residues. CDR1 is ENHRY, CDR2 SYGVKD, per germline. For this clone: The antigen remains unidentified.

When sampled, the donors appeared nominally healthy, though they likely had unrecorded immune exposures. The receptor comes from a male donor in good health and CMV-seropositive. Sequenced material: PBMCs. This rearrangement joins TRBV10-3 to TRBJ2-7; D not certain. The CDR3 protein is CAISASPPYEQYF. The DNA of the CDR3 is TGTGCCATCAGTGCAAGCCCTCCCTACGAGCAGTACTTC.